These T cell receptor beta chains were read from a single sample in a study of cytomegalovirus exposure and HLA in healthy donors. Assay: immunoSEQ multiplex PCR; the TCRdb copy retains only in-frame clones and omits some. In the table there are roughly 120,000 clones, 70% to 90% of which are singletons. The specimen was PBMCs. The receptor source for this set is a man between 18 and 35 years old in good health and CMV-seropositive. The CDR3 runs from the conserved cysteine through the conserved F or W. The D gene is left open where the match is weak. Rows may omit the clone size; those that give it use once, few, many or a size class.

TRBJ2-7 once NA 14 TRBV6-5 CASSYSGGSYEQYF TGTGCCAGCAGTTACTCAGGGGGCTCCTACGAGCAGTACTTC
TRBJ1-5 NA TRBD1 18 TRBV7-2 CASSLSSWTGYSNQPQHF TGTGCCAGCAGCTTGTCCTCTTGGACAGGCTATAGCAATCAGCCCCAGCATTTT
TRBJ1-5 NA TRBD1 16 TRBV18 CASSSGQGGPHQPQHF TGTGCCAGCTCATCGGGACAGGGAGGGCCGCATCAGCCCCAGCATTTT
TRBJ2-3 NA NA 14 TRBV7-2 CASSLRGRTDTQYF TGTGCCAGCAGCTTACGCGGTCGCACAGATACGCAGTATTTT
TRBJ2-7 NA TRBD2 16 TRBV4-1 CASSQGPSGGNYEQYF TGCGCCAGCAGCCAAGGGCCTAGCGGGGGCAACTACGAGCAGTACTTC
TRBJ1-5 NA NA 15 TRBV5-1 CASSLAGDSNQPQHF TGCGCCAGCAGCCTGGCAGGGGATAGCAATCAGCCCCAGCATTTT
TRBJ2-1 NA TRBD1 12 TRBV5-1 CASSPEDRGQFF TGCGCCAGCAGCCCCGAAGACAGGGGACAGTTCTTC
TRBJ2-2 NA TRBD1 13 TRBV10-3 CATTGGEVGELFF TGTGCCACGACAGGGGGCGAGGTCGGGGAGCTGTTTTTT
TRBJ1-6 NA NA 16 TRBV4-1 CASSQGLRPGDSPLHF TGCGCCAGCAGCCAAGGGCTCCGACCGGGGGATTCACCCCTCCACTTT
TRBJ2-1 NA NA 15 TRBV27 CASSPLGGANNEQFF TGTGCCAGCAGCCCCCTAGGGGGGGCGAACAATGAGCAGTTCTTC
TRBJ1-1 once NA 8 TRBV5-1 CASDFYGF TGCGCCAGCGATTTTTACGGCTTT
TRBJ2-7 NA TRBD2 19 TRBV7-8 CASTLEGPSGEILSYEQYF TGTGCCAGCACCCTCGAGGGGCCTAGCGGGGAAATCCTCTCCTACGAGCAGTACTTC
TRBJ1-4 NA TRBD1 16 TRBV5-1 CASSLQGQGGNEKLFF TGCGCCAGCAGCTTACAAGGACAGGGGGGAAATGAAAAACTGTTTTTT
TRBJ1-2 NA NA 15 TRBV6-5 CASSYSYRAGAGYTF TGTGCCAGCAGTTACTCGTACAGGGCAGGGGCTGGCTACACCTTC
TRBJ1-2 few TRBD1 15 TRBV19 CASSIATGESYGYTF TGTGCCAGTAGTATAGCGACAGGGGAGAGCTATGGCTACACCTTC
TRBJ2-5 NA NA 15 TRBV2 CASFESRLPAETQYF TGTGCCAGCTTCGAAAGTCGACTCCCGGCGGAGACCCAGTACTTC
TRBJ1-3 NA NA 15 TRBV19 CASSILPISENTIYF TGTGCCAGTAGTATCCTGCCGATTTCTGAGAACACCATATATTTT
TRBJ2-3 NA NA 15 TRBV7-9 CASFPPRGRTNTQYF TGTGCCAGCTTTCCCCCGCGGGGACGCACGAATACGCAGTATTTT
TRBJ1-1 NA NA 18 TRBV5-1 CASTPEGGRGRMNTEAFF TGCGCCAGCACCCCCGAGGGAGGAAGGGGTCGGATGAACACTGAAGCTTTCTTT
TRBJ1-5 NA NA 15 TRBV19 CASSMTTRGNQPQHF TGTGCCAGTAGTATGACCACCAGGGGCAATCAGCCCCAGCATTTT
TRBJ1-1 few NA 13 TRBV9 CASSSSVNTEAFF TGTGCCAGCAGCTCGTCCGTGAACACTGAAGCTTTCTTT
TRBJ2-3 NA TRBD2 16 TRBV18 CASSQGLAGATDTQYF TGTGCCAGCTCTCAAGGACTAGCGGGGGCCACAGATACGCAGTATTTT
TRBJ2-7 once NA 14 TRBV6-1 CASRSRGAAHEQYF TGTGCCAGCAGATCTCGGGGGGCCGCCCACGAGCAGTACTTC
TRBJ2-5 NA TRBD2 15 TRBV7-2 CASSRQRGYQETQYF TGTGCCAGCAGCCGTCAGCGGGGGTACCAAGAGACCCAGTACTTC
TRBJ1-1 NA NA 15 TRBV6-4 CASRDSGGSNTEAFF TGTGCCAGCAGAGACAGCGGGGGATCGAACACTGAAGCTTTCTTT
TRBJ1-4 NA NA 17 TRBV7-9 CASSLGGLGATNEKLFF TGTGCCAGCAGCTTAGGGGGACTAGGGGCAACTAATGAAAAACTGTTTTTT
TRBJ1-6 NA NA 13 TRBV7-9 CASRRGQNSPLHF TGTGCCAGTCGAAGAGGACAAAATTCACCCCTCCACTTT
TRBJ1-5 NA TRBD1 15 TRBV27 CASSHRGNSNQPQHF TGTGCCAGCAGCCACAGGGGTAATAGCAATCAGCCCCAGCATTTT
TRBJ2-2 NA TRBD1 15 TRBV27 CASSSDRGDTGELFF TGTGCCAGCAGTTCGGACAGGGGGGACACCGGGGAGCTGTTTTTT
TRBJ2-6 NA NA 16 TRBV4-3 CASSQDDSSGANVLTF TGCGCCAGCAGCCAAGATGACAGCTCTGGGGCCAACGTCCTGACTTTC
TRBJ1-5 NA TRBD1 15 TRBV5-1 CASSFTGDGDQPQHF TGCGCCAGCAGCTTTACAGGGGATGGGGATCAGCCCCAGCATTTT
TRBJ2-7 NA NA 14 TRBV21-1 CASIRLGAYYEQYF TGTGCCAGCATACGGTTAGGGGCCTACTACGAGCAGTACTTC
TRBJ1-3 few NA 14 TRBV5-1 CASSLTVSGNTIYF TGCGCCAGCAGCTTGACGGTCTCTGGAAACACCATATATTTT
TRBJ1-2 NA NA 14 TRBV28 CASSLDLRGYGYTF TGTGCCAGCAGCCTCGACCTTCGGGGCTATGGCTACACCTTC
TRBJ1-1 NA NA 14 TRBV7-9 CASSPTGKNTEAFF TGTGCCAGCAGCCCAACGGGGAAGAACACTGAAGCTTTCTTT
TRBJ2-1 NA NA 13 TRBV2 CASSEDRVNEQFF TGTGCCAGCAGCGAGGACAGAGTCAATGAGCAGTTCTTC
TRBJ1-4 NA NA 12 TRBV6-1 CASTITGEKLFF TGTGCCAGCACCATTACAGGGGAAAAACTGTTTTTT
TRBJ1-3 NA NA 16 TRBV7-8 CASSPRGFRSGNTIYF TGTGCCAGCAGCCCCCGCGGGTTCCGCTCTGGAAACACCATATATTTT
TRBJ2-1 once TRBD1 14 TRBV29-1 CSVEYTQQGNPQFF TGCAGCGTTGAATATACCCAACAGGGGAATCCGCAGTTCTTC